Shown below are 11 T cell receptor beta chains from a single sample sequenced in a study of blood T cell repertoires in COVID-19 (dated by TCRdb to 2018 to 2021). Receptors were amplified or captured by the immunoSEQ multiplex PCR assay. Sourced from immuneACCESS, this table was stored by TCRdb with only in-frame sequences that have V and J called. A share of the clones is absent; for the studies checked, an unresolved V gene accounts for under half, and the remainder has no known explanation. The sample table contains some 56,000 clones; only one count was recorded for approximately 88% of them. The top ten hold over 15% of the sample. The sample taken for sequencing was peripheral blood. The receptor source for this set is a human donor in a cohort sampled during active COVID-19.

This sequence joins TRBV3-1 (or the pseudogene TRBV3-2) and TRBJ1-5, with D perhaps matching TRBD1 (6 bases). The germline gives CDR1 LGHDT, CDR2 YNNKEL (reference sequence). Trimming left V 1 base short and J 4 bases short, with 14 bases between. The CDR3 is 16 residues long. For the CDR3, the DNA is TGTGCCAGCAGCCAAGCTCAACAGGGAGCTAATCAGCCCCAGCATTTT. Amino acids: CASSQAQQGANQPQHF.

The J gene is TRBJ2-1, the V gene TRBV7-2; the D gene is possibly TRBD1 (5 bases). The length of the CDR3 is 12 residues. Trimming cost V 3 bases and J 12 bases, with 12 bases left between them. Germline CDR1 and CDR2: SGHTA and FQGNSA. The CDR3 here is CASSFYQGGQFF. The CDR3 DNA follows: TGTGCCAGCAGCTTTTACCAGGGTGGGCAGTTCTTC.

The chain carries TRBV27 and TRBJ2-2; 10 bases are shared with TRBD1. This CDR3 is built from 17 residues. Germline V CDR1 and CDR2: MNHEY, SMNVEV (reference sequence). After removal of 0 bases from V and 4 bases from J, the junction contained 5 bases not matched to a gene. CDR3 DNA sequence: TGTGCCAGCAGTTTATCCGCCGGACAGGGGGGCACCGGGGAGCTGTTTTTT. As protein: CASSLSAGQGGTGELFF.

This clone was seen only once. CDR3 residues: CASSISQGGYEQYF. The DNA for the CDR3 is TGTGCCAGTAGTATCAGCCAGGGAGGCTACGAGCAGTACTTC. This chain uses TRBV19 with TRBJ2-7, with TRBD2 as a possible D gene (6 bases). V gave up 3 bases and J gave up 3 bases, with 12 bases separating them. The CDR3 totals 14 residues. Looked up from germline, CDR1 is LNHDA and CDR2 is SQIVND (reference sequence).

The chain carries TRBV7-7 and TRBJ2-5, with 9 bases fitting TRBD2. The V gene end was trimmed by 1 base and the J gene end by 2 bases; junction bases not matched to a gene: 5. Germline lookup yields CDR1 SSHAT and CDR2 FNYEAQ (reference sequence). CDR3 length: 16 amino acids. CDR3 region: CASSLGGAGGQETQYF. The CDR3 nucleotides read TGTGCCAGCAGCTTAGGAGGAGCGGGGGGTCAAGAGACCCAGTACTTC.

The chain joins TRBV19 to TRBJ2-5; 8 bases match TRBD2. This CDR3 has 15 residues. The V and J ends lost 5 bases and 3 bases, in that order; junction bases with no gene match: 8. Germline V lookup: CDR1 LNHDA, CDR2 SQIVND (reference sequence). The CDR3 here is CASSFLSGLEETQYF. For the CDR3, the DNA is TGTGCCAGTAGTTTTCTTTCGGGACTAGAAGAGACCCAGTACTTC.

The genes are TRBV7-9 and TRBJ1-6; 7 bases are a match to TRBD1. V was clipped by 5 bases and J by 6 bases; unmatched bases: 7. CDR1 is SEHNR, CDR2 FQNEAQ, per germline (reference sequence). CDR3 size: 15 residues. CDR3: CASSLGTATNSPLHF. The CDR3 bases are TGTGCCAGCAGCCTAGGGACAGCCACTAATTCACCCCTCCACTTT.

The chain couples TRBV9 to TRBJ2-3, with 11 bases fitting TRBD2. With V trimmed by 3 bases and J by 3 bases, 6 bases remained unmatched. This CDR3 contains 16 residues. Germline V gene lookup returns CDR1 SGDLS and CDR2 YYNGEE. CDR3 region: CASSGSGGGRTDTQYF. For the CDR3, the DNA is TGTGCCAGCAGCGGTAGCGGGGGGGGCCGTACAGATACGCAGTATTTT.

The rearrangement joins TRBV19 to TRBJ2-7, with 7 bases that match TRBD1. CDR3 length equals 17 residues. Looked up from germline, CDR1 is LNHDA and CDR2 is SQIVND (reference sequence). The V gene end was trimmed by 1 base and the J gene end by 3 bases; junction bases not matched to a gene: 12. The CDR3 sequence is CASSIGSAGTAIYEQYF. CDR3 in DNA: TGTGCCAGTAGTATAGGCTCAGCCGGGACAGCGATCTACGAGCAGTACTTC.

The chain employs TRBV5-4 and TRBJ1-6, with 11 bases fitting TRBD1. Per the germline V gene, CDR1 is SGHNT and CDR2 is YYREEE (reference sequence). There are 14 residues in the CDR3. The V and J ends lost 4 bases and 7 bases, in that order; junction bases with no gene match: 1. The CDR3 nucleotides read TGTGCCAGCAGCCGGGACAGGGGGAATTCACCCCTCCACTTT. Its protein is CASSRDRGNSPLHF.

The rearrangement joins TRBV18 to TRBJ1-2, with no clear D. The germline CDR1 and CDR2 sequences are KGHSH and LQKENI. CDR3 length: 17 residues. The V gene lost 3 bases and the J gene lost 4 bases, with 21 bases spanning the gap. CDR3 sequence: CASSPDSSTQTTYGYTF. In DNA form, the CDR3 reads TGTGCCAGCTCACCCGATAGCAGTACCCAAACCACCTATGGCTACACCTTC.